This T cell receptor beta chain was retrieved from a study of regulatory T cells in long-lasting Graves disease. From germline, CDR1 is SNHLY and CDR2 FYNNEI. The CDR3 runs to 14 residues. V was pared by 8 bases and J by 3 bases, with 17 bases between. Combining iRepertoire HTBI primers with Arm-PCR of CDR3 regions, the authors built TCR beta libraries. From the multiplex PCR reads, TCRdb called clonotypes with MiXCR, one entry per CDR3 protein. Among just over 600,000 distinct CDR3 sequences listed, 16% were seen once. Time point here: newly diagnosed GD, antithyroid drugs for less than 3 months. Extracted RNA from PBMCs served as the source of the TCR library. The EDTA tubes were filled with about 9 milliliters of drawn peripheral blood. This same sample was also taken into another study, of T cells in Graves' hyperthyroidism and ophthalmopathy. As that report states: The HTBI primer set was used in a first-round RT-PCR of the TCR CDR3.

The receptor was derived from a woman between 25 and 40 years old with Graves disease. The chain employs TRBV2 and TRBJ2-7; maybe TRBD1 (6 bases). The specimen comprised peripheral blood mononuclear cells (PBMCs), sampled at new diagnosis, from a patient treated with antithyroid drugs. The CDR3 DNA reads TGTGCCAGCCTTACTATGGACAGAGTCTACGAGCAGTACTTC. Translating gives CASLTMDRVYEQYF.